The 11 T cell receptor beta chains listed next were all sequenced from one sample in a study of blood T cell repertoires in COVID-19 (dated by TCRdb to 2019 to 2021). Receptors were amplified or captured by the immunoSEQ multiplex PCR assay. The immuneACCESS repertoire file appears here via TCRdb, limited to in-frame rearrangements. These files lack a portion of the clones; in checked studies, under half of the deficit traces to unresolved V genes, and the cause of the others is not known. The sample has approximately 400,000 clones on record, 87% of them singletons. The biggest ten clones account for approximately 1.2% of the sample. The sample comprised PBMCs or T cells enriched from blood (not recorded which). The origin of the receptors is a man under 40 who had recovered from COVID-19.

The rearrangement links TRBV6-6 to TRBJ1-2, with 7 bases identical to TRBD1. The CDR3 extends over 14 amino acids. Germline V gives CDR1 MNHNY, CDR2 SVGAGI (reference sequence). J lost 3 bases, V lost 8 bases, and 9 bases had no gene match. Here the CDR3 reads CASYPGTVHYGYTF. The CDR3 region has the DNA TGTGCCAGCTACCCCGGGACAGTTCACTATGGCTACACCTTC.

The chain links TRBV10-3 to TRBJ2-3; 7 positions match TRBD2. The CDR3 loop spans 15 amino acids. The ends lost 7 bases at V and 1 base at J; junction bases unmatched: 8. The germline V gene has CDR1 ENHRY and CDR2 SYGVKD. This chain's CDR3 is CAITEGTSGTDTQYF. The CDR3 bases are TGTGCCATCACAGAGGGAACTAGCGGCACAGATACGCAGTATTTT.

The chain carries TRBV6-7 and TRBJ1-1; perhaps TRBD1 as D (6 bases). TRBV6-7 is an open reading frame, and its role is uncertain. The CDR3 loop spans 15 amino acids. V dropped 6 bases and J dropped 5 bases, with 19 bases sitting between them. The CDR3 loop reads CASSHSGVKITEAFF. The CDR3 nucleotides are TGTGCCAGCAGCCACTCAGGGGTTAAAATAACTGAAGCTTTCTTT.

V gene TRBV24-1 combines with J gene TRBJ2-5; 8 bases align to TRBD1. This CDR3 region has 13 residues. CDR1 and CDR2 (germline): KGHDR, SFDVKD. V was pared by 5 bases and J by 5 bases, with 3 bases of the junction left unmatched. In DNA, the CDR3 is TGTGCCACCAGTGTGACAGGGGTGGAGACCCAGTACTTC. As protein: CATSVTGVETQYF.

The chain links TRBV30 to TRBJ1-2; D unclear. Germline loops: CDR1 GTSNPN, CDR2 SVGIG (reference sequence). This CDR3 region has 13 residues. Trimming cost V 1 base and J 3 bases, with 9 bases left between them. The chain's CDR3 is CAWSARSYYGYTF. Written as DNA, the CDR3 is TGTGCCTGGAGTGCTCGAAGCTACTATGGCTACACCTTC.

This clone has just a few counts. The chain has TRBV13 and TRBJ1-2; 7 positions match TRBD1. Germline V lookup: CDR1 PRHDT, CDR2 FYEKMQ (reference sequence). The V gene end was trimmed by 5 bases and the J gene end by 4 bases; junction bases not matched to a gene: 7. The CDR3 loop spans 14 amino acids. The DNA for the CDR3 is TGTGCCAGCAGCCTACAGGGGACTGTCTATGGCTACACCTTC. This codes for CASSLQGTVYGYTF.

The chain has TRBV6-5 and TRBJ1-1; D uncertain. Germline V gene data show CDR1 as MNHEY and CDR2 as SVGAGI. The CDR3 has 11 residues. V was cut by 6 bases and J by 10 bases, with 12 bases left in between. The CDR3 nucleotides read TGTGCCAGCAGCCGACTCCCCGGAGCTTTCTTT. Translated: CASSRLPGAFF.

This clone was recorded a few times. The chain carries TRBV4-1 and TRBJ1-6, with TRBD1 as a possible D gene (5 bases). Trimming took 4 bases from V and 4 from J, leaving 8 bases between them. This CDR3 comprises 14 residues. Germline V gives CDR1 MGHRA, CDR2 YSYEKL. CDR3 sequence (DNA): TGCGCCAGCAGCCCCAGGGATTATAATTCACCCCTCCACTTT. Protein: CASSPRDYNSPLHF.

The gene calls are TRBV5-6 and TRBJ2-2, with TRBD1 matching 10 bases. Trimming removed 2 bases from V and 6 bases from J; junction bases left unmatched: 1. This CDR3 comprises 14 residues. Germline lookup yields CDR1 SGHDT and CDR2 YYEEEE. The CDR3 coding sequence is TGTGCCAGCAGCTTCGGGACAGGGGCCGGGGAGCTGTTTTTT. It yields the protein CASSFGTGAGELFF.

The chain joins TRBV27 to TRBJ1-2, with D maybe TRBD1 (6 bases). Germline CDR1 is MNHEY and CDR2 is SMNVEV (reference sequence). V lost 3 bases to trimming and J lost 0 bases, with 20 bases between them. This CDR3 is 18 amino acids long. CDR3 sequence: CASSFVWPGTPSNYGYTF. CDR3 DNA: TGTGCCAGCAGTTTTGTGTGGCCCGGGACACCTTCTAACTATGGCTACACCTTC.

The V call is TRBV15, the J call TRBJ2-1; 7 bases agree with TRBD2. The V and J ends lost 1 base and 0 bases, in that order; junction bases with no gene match: 9. CDR1 and CDR2 (germline): LNHNV, YYDKDF (reference sequence). There are 18 residues in the CDR3. The chain's CDR3 is CATSRVGGEGSSYNEQFF. The CDR3 region has the DNA TGTGCCACCAGCAGAGTAGGAGGGGAGGGGAGCTCCTACAATGAGCAGTTCTTC. The entire variable domain, with the rest obtained from reference TRBV15 and TRBJ2-1, is as follows: DAMVIQNPRYQVTQFGKPVTLSCSQTLNHNVMYWYQQKSSQAPKLLFHYYDKDFNNEADTPDNFQSRRPNTSFCFLDIRSPGLGDTAMYLCATSRVGGEGSSYNEQFFGPGTRLTVL.